This note documents a single TCR beta chain sequence. Individuals drawn from 24 US areas were roughly 18 to 100 years old. Categorization into cohorts depended on clinical history that participants reported. Assay used: immunoSEQ multiplex PCR; TCRdb lists only in-frame clones, some missing. This sample has about 160,000 clones; 75% to 90% occur once, and the top ten carry approximately 4.3%. The record originates from a study of blood T cell repertoires in COVID-19. Study in general: The United States, Italy and Spain provided the acute and convalescent COVID-19 samples.

CDR1 and CDR2 from the germline V gene are SGHKS and YYEKEE (reference sequence). The CDR3 loop spans 13 amino acids. Trimming removed 4 bases from V and 10 bases from J; junction bases left unmatched: 5. J is TRBJ2-1 and V is TRBV5-5; 10 bases match TRBD2. The sequenced sample consisted of PBMCs or T cells enriched from blood (not recorded which). The source of this sequence is a woman between 40 and 55 years old who had been exposed to COVID-19. This chain's CDR3 is CASSGLAAWEQFF. CDR3 DNA sequence: TGTGCCAGCAGCGGACTAGCGGCGTGGGAGCAGTTCTTC.